Here is one T cell receptor beta chain with its context. The record originates from a study of T cells in tumors after PD-1 blockade. Study at large: Patients had no prior checkpoint blockade, systemic immunosuppressants, or anti-cancer therapy within 4 weeks. Mean per blood sample: some 120,000 templates (roughly 21,000-270,000), approximately 37,000 unique clonotypes.

Clones were sequenced by immunoSEQ multiplex PCR, and TCRdb holds only the in-frame ones, with some missing. This table has 20,000 to 25,000 clones, around four fifths appearing once. This receptor was obtained from a human donor with basal cell carcinoma. The sequenced sample was PBMCs, obtained before anti-PD-1 treatment.

CDR3 DNA sequence: TGCAGTGCTAGTGCATTGGGACTAGCAGGCCAAGAGACCCAGTACTTC. Its translation is CSASALGLAGQETQYF. The rearrangement joins TRBV20-1 to TRBJ2-5; 9 bases agree with TRBD2. In germline, CDR1 is DFQATT, CDR2 SNEGSKA (reference sequence). This CDR3 spans 16 amino acids. Trimming at V came to 3 bases and at J to 1 base, leaving 9 bases not matched to a gene.